The rows below give T cell receptor beta chains drawn from one sample of a study of T cell repertoires in cytomegalovirus infection. MiXCR, run by TCRdb on the reads, gives a single entry per CDR3 protein. The data contain approximately 140,000 distinct CDR3 sequences, roughly 8.2% of them singletons. Specimen: PBMCs. The receptor set was obtained from a human donor in good health (CMV status not recorded). Some clones in this sample may be carry-over from other donors' samples. The conserved cysteine and the conserved F or W are not part of the CDR3 here.

v_call	j_call	cdr3_aa
TRBV14	TRBJ1-1	ASSPQGWYTSEAF
TRBV15	TRBJ1-1	ATSRDDSPNTEAF
TRBV6-5	TRBJ1-1	ASSPDGRTGGTEAF
TRBV7-2	TRBJ1-5	ASSFQGFNQPQH
TRBV5-1	TRBJ2-7	ASTMREGYKQY
TRBV28	TRBJ1-2	ASSFHGKPSGYT
TRBV20-1	TRBJ1-1	SARAQGMNTEAF
TRBV20-1	TRBJ2-5	SASFTAGVQETQY
TRBV28	TRBJ2-7	ASRPATGEQY
TRBV11-3	TRBJ2-5	ASSLGTGQETQY
TRBV7-9	TRBJ1-2	ASSHAVELGGYT
TRBV20-1	TRBJ2-7	SARDPGGPGYEQY
TRBV2	TRBJ2-7	ASSLGRYAYEQY
TRBV9	TRBJ2-7	ASSVGAVSYEQY
TRBV12-3/TRBV12-4	TRBJ2-1	ASSLVGGGAAEQF
TRBV25-1	TRBJ1-2	ASSELGDYGYT
TRBV7-9	TRBJ1-2	ASSLAEGLRGYT
TRBV18	TRBJ2-5	ASSPPMETQY
TRBV10-3	TRBJ2-5	AISESSAGGATQETQY
TRBV20-1	TRBJ1-1	SARRQGTGYTEAF
TRBV7-2	TRBJ1-1	ASSSRGGQGAIEAF
TRBV14	TRBJ2-5	ATSQVSETQY
TRBV15	TRBJ2-1	ATSRDRNEQF
TRBV28	TRBJ2-7	ASSRTGDTYEQY
TRBV20-1	TRBJ2-1	SAGLAGRSSEQF
TRBV10-3	TRBJ1-2	AISESDGGYT
TRBV10-3	TRBJ2-3	AIREKTDTQY
TRBV28	TRBJ1-5	ASSATGSGNQPQH
TRBV2	TRBJ1-2	ASSEGGGGTYGYT
TRBV7-2	TRBJ2-7	ASSLGSGLAYEQY
TRBV20-1	TRBJ2-1	SARDASSYNEQF
TRBV28	TRBJ2-6	ASSPMTSGGMDVLT
TRBV7-2	TRBJ1-3	ASSPDRGRNTIY